The 6 T cell receptor beta chains below come from one sample, sequenced in a study of T cell responses to AZD1222 COVID-19 vaccine. TCRdb's copy holds only in-frame clones and misses some; the assay was immunoSEQ multiplex PCR. The sample shows under 110,000 clones, about 82% of them seen only once. This specimen consisted of peripheral blood, obtained on day 0 of AZD1222 vaccination. The origin of the receptors is an adult in good health.

This sequence joins TRBV18 and TRBJ1-6, with D uncertain. Germline CDR1 reads KGHSH; CDR2 reads LQKENI. CDR3 size: 13 residues. V lost 2 bases and J 7 bases, leaving 6 bases between the germline ends. For the CDR3, the DNA is TGTGCCAGCTCACCAGTGGGAAATTCACCCCTCCACTTT. Translation gives CASSPVGNSPLHF.

CDR3 sequence: CASLDHTGELFF. CDR3 DNA sequence: TGTGCCAGCCTGGACCACACCGGGGAGCTGTTTTTT. This chain uses TRBV28 with TRBJ2-2; D gene unclear. From germline, CDR1 is MDHEN and CDR2 SYDVKM. The CDR3 is 12 amino acids. V lost 8 bases and J 3 bases, leaving 7 bases between the germline ends.

Written as DNA, the CDR3 is TGTGCCAGCAGCTTAAGTAGTTCGGGGAGTCCTAACGAGCAGTACTTC. It specifies CASSLSSSGSPNEQYF. V usage is TRBV7-2 and J usage is TRBJ2-7, with D tentatively TRBD2 (5 bases). V dropped 2 bases and J dropped 5 bases, with 19 bases sitting between them. Looked up from germline, CDR1 is SGHTA and CDR2 is FQGNSA. This CDR3 spans 16 amino acids.

The rearrangement links TRBV30 to TRBJ1-3; D remains unclear. Trimming stripped 4 bases from V and 5 bases from J, with 9 bases between. The CDR3 consists of 12 residues. Per germline, CDR1 GTSNPN and CDR2 SVGIG (reference sequence). CDR3 bases: TGTGCCTGGAACGGACCTCGAAACACCATATATTTT. Protein product: CAWNGPRNTIYF. Together with reference TRBV30 and TRBJ1-3, the CDR3 gives the full variable domain: SQTIHQWPATLVQPVGSPLSLECTVEGTSNPNLYWYRQAAGRGLQLLFYSVGIGQISSEVPQNLSASRPQDRQFILSSKKLLLSDSGFYLCAWNGPRNTIYFGEGSWLTVV.

CDR3 DNA sequence: TGTGCCAGCAGCGTAGTCGTGTCGGGACCATACAATGAGCAGTTCTTC. Protein product: CASSVVVSGPYNEQFF. The chain links TRBV9 to TRBJ2-1; either TRBD1 or TRBD2 may supply D (5 bases each). This CDR3 is 16 amino acids long. Germline V CDR1 and CDR2: SGDLS, YYNGEE. Trimming pared 0 bases from V and 4 bases from J, leaving 14 bases between.

The genes are TRBV7-8 and TRBJ2-1; 8 nucleotides match TRBD2. V was pared by 5 bases and J by 10 bases, with 7 bases of the junction left unmatched. The germline gives CDR1 SGHVS, CDR2 FQNEAQ. This CDR3 has 13 amino acids. The CDR3 here is CASSRGTRQEQFF. In nucleotides, the CDR3 is TGTGCCAGCAGCCGCGGGACTAGGCAGGAGCAGTTCTTC.